This T cell receptor beta chain comes out of a study of beta chain features in type 1 diabetes. V shed 7 bases and J shed 2 bases, with 12 bases lying between them. Germline V CDR1 and CDR2: LNHDA, SQIVND (reference sequence). This CDR3 has 14 residues. cDNA synthesis used the whole RNA isolate, giving expressed TCRB sequences. Data came from immunoSEQ multiplex PCR; TCRdb stores just in-frame clones and leaves some out. This sample has 130,000 or so clones, with about 9.7% found just once. This clone has more than one count but fewer than ten. The rearrangement joins TRBV19 to TRBJ1-5; TRBD1 might be the D (5 bases). The sequenced sample was central memory CD4+ T cells from blood. This sequence was found in a woman aged 40 to 55 in good health. In DNA, the CDR3 is TGTGCCAGTACGTTCGCGGGACGCAATCAGCCCCAGCATTTT. Encoded protein: CASTFAGRNQPQHF.